This TCR beta chain was retrieved from a study of cytomegalovirus exposure and HLA in healthy donors. Points from the study as a whole: Researchers reported in a later analysis that common viral pathogens appeared linked to several top clusters. Accounts indicate the classifier identified cytomegalovirus status with strong specificity and sensitivity. Clonal expansion, a later analysis showed, was greater in HLA-associated TCR beta chains than in equally common others.

In germline, CDR1 is MNHEY, CDR2 SVGAGI. The CDR3 consists of 16 residues. V was cut by 2 bases and J by 6 bases, with 14 bases left in between. Points on this clone: Its matching antigen is unknown.

A multiplex PCR was run with 60 Vbeta primers and 13 Jbeta primers. The repertoire was sequenced with immunoSEQ multiplex PCR; TCRdb's copy has only in-frame clones and lacks some. The sample yields more than 100,000 clones, 75% to 85% seen once. Healthy people donating bone marrow made up the donors. This receptor was taken from a male donor in good health and CMV-seronegative. Input material: PBMCs. The chain joins TRBV6-5 to TRBJ1-6, with D perhaps TRBD1 (6 bases). CDR3 coding DNA: TGTGCCAGCAGTTACATGGGGGCGCGGGTTAATTCACCCCTCCACTTT. Protein: CASSYMGARVNSPLHF.